Below, 4 T cell receptor beta chains from the same sample are listed, as sequenced in a study of naive and memory T cell subsets. The beta constant-region primer was an equimolar mix of two oligonucleotides covering TRBC1 and TRBC2. Each CDR3 protein gets one entry after TCRdb re-called the UMI-ligation and nested PCR reads with MiXCR. The data hold 130,000 to 150,000 distinct CDR3 sequences, with about 17% observed a single time. The sequenced sample consisted of naive CD4+ T cells from blood. All receptors come from a human donor in good health.

V is TRBV25-1 and J is TRBJ2-5; no reliable D call. V was clipped by 3 bases and J by 0 bases, with 11 bases between them. Germline CDR1 reads MGHDK; CDR2 reads SYGVNS. This CDR3 spans 15 amino acids. The CDR3 DNA is TGTGCCAGCAGTGACCCCGCGCGGTACCAAGAGACCCAGTACTTC. Amino acid sequence: CASSDPARYQETQYF.

The chain combines TRBV13 with TRBJ1-1; D unresolved. Germline CDR1 and CDR2: PRHDT and FYEKMQ (reference sequence). The CDR3 consists of 12 residues. V lost 2 bases to trimming and J lost 1 base, with 2 bases between them. The CDR3 loop is CASSLRNTEAFF. CDR3 nucleotide sequence: TGTGCCAGCAGCTTAAGGAACACTGAAGCTTTCTTT.

The rearrangement joins TRBV7-9 to TRBJ2-6; tentatively, D is TRBD1 (6 bases). The V end was cut by 5 bases, the J end by 0 bases, with 17 bases between. This CDR3 comprises 18 residues. CDR1 is SEHNR, CDR2 FQNEAQ, per germline (reference sequence). DNA for the CDR3: TGTGCCAGCAGCCTCCCACAGGGAAGGGCCTCTGGGGCCAACGTCCTGACTTTC. Its protein product is CASSLPQGRASGANVLTF.

There are many counts of this clonotype. The chain combines TRBV27 with TRBJ2-7, with a possible D match to TRBD2 (5 bases). This CDR3 contains 14 residues. Deletions cut 3 bases from V and 7 bases from J, with 16 bases between. Germline CDR1 is MNHEY and CDR2 is SMNVEV (reference sequence). This CDR3 is CASSFSRGDYEQYF. The CDR3 nucleotides read TGTGCCAGCAGTTTCTCCCGGGGAGACTATGAGCAGTACTTC.